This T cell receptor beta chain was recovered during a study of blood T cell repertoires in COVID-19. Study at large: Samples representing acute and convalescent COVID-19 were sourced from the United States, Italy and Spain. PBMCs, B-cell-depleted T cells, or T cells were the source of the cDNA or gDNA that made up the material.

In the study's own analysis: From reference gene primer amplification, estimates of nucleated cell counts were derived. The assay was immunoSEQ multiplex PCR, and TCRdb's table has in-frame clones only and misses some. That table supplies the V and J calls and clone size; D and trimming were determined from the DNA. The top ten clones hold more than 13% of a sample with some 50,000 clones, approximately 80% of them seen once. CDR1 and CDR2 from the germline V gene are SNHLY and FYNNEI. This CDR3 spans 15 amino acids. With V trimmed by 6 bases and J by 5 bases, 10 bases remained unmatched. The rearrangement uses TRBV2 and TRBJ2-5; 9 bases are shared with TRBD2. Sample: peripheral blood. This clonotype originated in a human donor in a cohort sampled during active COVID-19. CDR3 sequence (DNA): TGTGCCAGCAGGAAGGGGCTAGCGGGATGGGAGACCCAGTACTTC. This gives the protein CASRKGLAGWETQYF. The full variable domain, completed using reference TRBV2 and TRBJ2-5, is EPEVTQTPSHQVTQMGQEVILRCVPISNHLYFYWYRQILGQKVEFLVSFYNNEISEKSEIFDDQFSVERPDGSNFTLKIRSTKLEDSAMYFCASRKGLAGWETQYFGPGTRLLVL.